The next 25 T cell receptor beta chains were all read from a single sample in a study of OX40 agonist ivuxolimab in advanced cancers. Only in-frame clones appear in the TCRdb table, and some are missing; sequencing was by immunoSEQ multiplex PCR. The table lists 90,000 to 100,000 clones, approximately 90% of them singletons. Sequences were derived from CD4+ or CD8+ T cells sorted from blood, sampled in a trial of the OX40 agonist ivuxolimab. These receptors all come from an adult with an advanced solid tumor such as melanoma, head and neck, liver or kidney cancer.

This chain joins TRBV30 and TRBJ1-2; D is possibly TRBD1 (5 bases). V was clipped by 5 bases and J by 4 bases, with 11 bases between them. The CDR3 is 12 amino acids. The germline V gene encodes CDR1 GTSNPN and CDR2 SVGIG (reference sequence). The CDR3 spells CAWGGEFYGYTF. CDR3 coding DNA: TGTGCCTGGGGGGGAGAGTTCTATGGCTACACCTTC.

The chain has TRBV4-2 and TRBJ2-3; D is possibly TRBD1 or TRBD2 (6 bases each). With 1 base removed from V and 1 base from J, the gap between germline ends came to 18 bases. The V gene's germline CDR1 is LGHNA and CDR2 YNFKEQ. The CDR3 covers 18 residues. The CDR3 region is CASSQGGVGGGGTDTQYF. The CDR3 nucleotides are TGTGCCAGCAGCCAAGGGGGGGTAGGGGGAGGTGGCACAGATACGCAGTATTTT.

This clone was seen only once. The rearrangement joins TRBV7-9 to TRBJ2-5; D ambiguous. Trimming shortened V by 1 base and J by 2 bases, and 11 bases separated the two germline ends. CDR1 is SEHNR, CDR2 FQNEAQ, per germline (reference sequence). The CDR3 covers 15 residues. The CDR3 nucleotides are TGTGCCAGCAGCTTAGTGGCCCGGAGTCAAGAGACCCAGTACTTC. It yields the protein CASSLVARSQETQYF.

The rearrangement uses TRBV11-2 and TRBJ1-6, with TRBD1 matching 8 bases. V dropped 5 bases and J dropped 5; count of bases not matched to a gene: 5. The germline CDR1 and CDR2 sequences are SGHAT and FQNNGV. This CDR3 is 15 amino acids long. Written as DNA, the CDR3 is TGTGCCAGCAGCCCAGGGGGCTTCCATAATTCACCCCTCCACTTT. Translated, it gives CASSPGGFHNSPLHF.

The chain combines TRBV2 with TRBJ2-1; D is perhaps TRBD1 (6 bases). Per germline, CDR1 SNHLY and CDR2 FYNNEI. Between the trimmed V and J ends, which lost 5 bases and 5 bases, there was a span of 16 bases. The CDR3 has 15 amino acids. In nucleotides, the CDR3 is TGTGCCAGCAGTAGAACTAGTAGGGGGAACAATGAGCAGTTCTTC. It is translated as CASSRTSRGNNEQFF.

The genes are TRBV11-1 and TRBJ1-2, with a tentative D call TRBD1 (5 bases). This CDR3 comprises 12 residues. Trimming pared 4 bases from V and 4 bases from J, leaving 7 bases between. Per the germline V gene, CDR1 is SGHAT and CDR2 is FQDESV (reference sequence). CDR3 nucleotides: TGTGCCAGCAGCTCCACAGGCTATGGCTACACCTTC. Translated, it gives CASSSTGYGYTF.

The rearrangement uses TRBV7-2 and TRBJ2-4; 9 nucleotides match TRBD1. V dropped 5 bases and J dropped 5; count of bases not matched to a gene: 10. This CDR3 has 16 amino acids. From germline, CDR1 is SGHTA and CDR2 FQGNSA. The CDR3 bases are TGTGCCAGCAGCAAAACCGGGACAGGGATCCAAAACATTCAGTACTTC. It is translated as CASSKTGTGIQNIQYF. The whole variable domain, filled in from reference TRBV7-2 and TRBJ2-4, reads GAGVSQSPSNKVTEKGKDVELRCDPISGHTALYWYRQSLGQGLEFLIYFQGNSAPDKSGLPSDRFSAERTGGSVSTLTIQRTQQEDSAVYLCASSKTGTGIQNIQYFGAGTRLSVL.

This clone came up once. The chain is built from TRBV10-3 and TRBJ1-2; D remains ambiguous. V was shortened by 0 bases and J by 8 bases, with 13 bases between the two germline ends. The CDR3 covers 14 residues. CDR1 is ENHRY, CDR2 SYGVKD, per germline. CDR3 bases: TGTGCCATCAGTGAGTCGGCGGTTGCTGAGGGCTACACCTTC. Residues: CAISESAVAEGYTF.

CDR3 DNA: TGTGCCAGCAGTTACTCCGGAGAAGTTTCGCGAAATGGCTACACCTTC. This sequence encodes CASSYSGEVSRNGYTF. The rearrangement uses TRBV6-6 and TRBJ1-2; D gene unclear. The germline V and J ends were trimmed by 0 bases and 6 bases, with 17 bases remaining between them. This CDR3 is built from 16 residues. CDR1 MNHNY and CDR2 SVGAGI come from the germline V gene (reference sequence).

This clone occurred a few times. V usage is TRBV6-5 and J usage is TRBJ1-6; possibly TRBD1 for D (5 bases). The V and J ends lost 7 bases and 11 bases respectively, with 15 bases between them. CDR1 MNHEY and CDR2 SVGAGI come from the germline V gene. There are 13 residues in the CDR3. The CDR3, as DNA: TGTGCCAGCACCGGGACTGGGAAGGCACCCCTCCACTTT. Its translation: CASTGTGKAPLHF.

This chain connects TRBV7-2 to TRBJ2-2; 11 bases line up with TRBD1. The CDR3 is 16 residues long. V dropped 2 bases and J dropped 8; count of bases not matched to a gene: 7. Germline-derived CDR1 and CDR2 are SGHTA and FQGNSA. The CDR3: CASSLQGTGGSGELFF. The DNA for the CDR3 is TGTGCCAGCAGCTTACAAGGGACAGGGGGTTCTGGGGAGCTGTTTTTT.

The DNA for the CDR3 is TGTGCCAGCAGTGATTGGGCTAGCTTGGAGACCCAGTACTTC. This encodes CASSDWASLETQYF. This chain links TRBV2 with TRBJ2-5, with D possibly TRBD2 on 5 matching bases. V lost 3 bases and J lost 5, with 13 bases in between. CDR3 length: 14 residues. Germline V CDR1 and CDR2: SNHLY, FYNNEI. The variable domain in full, with the rest retrieved from reference TRBV2 and TRBJ2-5, is EPEVTQTPSHQVTQMGQEVILRCVPISNHLYFYWYRQILGQKVEFLVSFYNNEISEKSEIFDDQFSVERPDGSNFTLKIRSTKLEDSAMYFCASSDWASLETQYFGPGTRLLVL.

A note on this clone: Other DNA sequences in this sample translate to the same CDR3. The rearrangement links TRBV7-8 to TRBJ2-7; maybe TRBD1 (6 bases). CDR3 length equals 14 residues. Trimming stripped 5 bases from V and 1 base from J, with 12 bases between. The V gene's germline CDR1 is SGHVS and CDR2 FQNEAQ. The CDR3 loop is CASSLIQGSYEQYV. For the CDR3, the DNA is TGTGCCAGCAGCCTCATACAGGGATCCTACGAGCAGTACGTC.

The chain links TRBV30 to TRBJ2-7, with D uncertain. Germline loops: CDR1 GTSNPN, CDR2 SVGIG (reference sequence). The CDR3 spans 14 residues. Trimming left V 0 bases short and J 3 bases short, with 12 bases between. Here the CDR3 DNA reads TGTGCCTGGAGTGTACGCAACAGTCACTACGAGCAGTACTTC. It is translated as CAWSVRNSHYEQYF.

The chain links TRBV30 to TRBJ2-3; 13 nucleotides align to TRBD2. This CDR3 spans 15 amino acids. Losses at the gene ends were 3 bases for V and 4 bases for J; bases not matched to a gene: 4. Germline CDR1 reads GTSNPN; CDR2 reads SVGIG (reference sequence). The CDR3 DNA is TGTGCCTGGAGCCCGACTAGCGGGAGGTCAGATACGCAGTATTTT. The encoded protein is CAWSPTSGRSDTQYF.

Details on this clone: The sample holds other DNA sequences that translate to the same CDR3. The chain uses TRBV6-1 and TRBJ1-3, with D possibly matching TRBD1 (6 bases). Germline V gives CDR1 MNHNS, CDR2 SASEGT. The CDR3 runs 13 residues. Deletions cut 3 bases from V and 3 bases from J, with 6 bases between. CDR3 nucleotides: TGTGCCAGCAGTGAGGACAGTGGAAACACCATATATTTT. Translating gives CASSEDSGNTIYF.

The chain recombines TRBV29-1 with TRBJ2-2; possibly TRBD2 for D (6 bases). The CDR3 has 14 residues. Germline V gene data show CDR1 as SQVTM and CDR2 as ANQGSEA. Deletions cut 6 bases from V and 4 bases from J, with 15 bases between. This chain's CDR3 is CSVLLSGTTGELFF. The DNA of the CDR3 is TGCAGCGTCCTACTTAGCGGTACCACCGGGGAGCTGTTTTTT.

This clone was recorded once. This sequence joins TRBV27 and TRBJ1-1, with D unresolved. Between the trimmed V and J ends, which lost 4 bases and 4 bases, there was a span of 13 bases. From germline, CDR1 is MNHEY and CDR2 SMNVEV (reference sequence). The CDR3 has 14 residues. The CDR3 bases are TGTGCCAGCAGTTATTCGGGGTCGGGCACTGAAGCTTTCTTT. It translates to CASSYSGSGTEAFF.

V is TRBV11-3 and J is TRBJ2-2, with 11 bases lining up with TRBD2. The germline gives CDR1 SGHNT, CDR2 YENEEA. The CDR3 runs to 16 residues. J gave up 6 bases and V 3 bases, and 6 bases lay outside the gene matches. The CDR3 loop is CASSFLSGRAPGELFF. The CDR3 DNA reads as TGTGCCAGCAGCTTCCTTAGCGGGAGGGCCCCCGGGGAGCTGTTTTTT.

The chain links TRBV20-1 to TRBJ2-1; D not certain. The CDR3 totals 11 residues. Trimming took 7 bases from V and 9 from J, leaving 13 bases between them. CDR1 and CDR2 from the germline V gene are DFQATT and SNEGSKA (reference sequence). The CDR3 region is CSVMAPSEQFF. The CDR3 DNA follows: TGCAGTGTCATGGCTCCGAGTGAGCAGTTCTTC.

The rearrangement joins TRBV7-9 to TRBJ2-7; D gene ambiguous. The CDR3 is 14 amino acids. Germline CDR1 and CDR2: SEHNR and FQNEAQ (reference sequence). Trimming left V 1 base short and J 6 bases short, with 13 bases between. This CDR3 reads CASSLEPMAGEQYF. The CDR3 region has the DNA TGTGCCAGCAGCTTAGAGCCCATGGCCGGCGAGCAGTACTTC. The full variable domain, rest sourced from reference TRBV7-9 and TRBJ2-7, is DTGVSQNPRHKITKRGQNVTFRCDPISEHNRLYWYRQTLGQGPEFLTYFQNEAQLEKSRLLSDRFSAERPKGSFSTLEIQRTEQGDSAMYLCASSLEPMAGEQYFGPGTRLTVT.

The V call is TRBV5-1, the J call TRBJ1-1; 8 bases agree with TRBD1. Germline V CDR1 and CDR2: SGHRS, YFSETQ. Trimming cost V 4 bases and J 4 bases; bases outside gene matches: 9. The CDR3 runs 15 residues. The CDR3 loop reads CASSPTGEVATEAFF. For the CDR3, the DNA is TGCGCCAGCAGCCCGACAGGGGAGGTGGCCACTGAAGCTTTCTTT.

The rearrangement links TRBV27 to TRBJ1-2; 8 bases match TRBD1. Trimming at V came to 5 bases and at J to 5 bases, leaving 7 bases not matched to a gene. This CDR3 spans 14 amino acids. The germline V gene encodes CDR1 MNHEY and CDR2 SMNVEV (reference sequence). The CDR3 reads CASSPRGQLYGYTF. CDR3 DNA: TGTGCCAGCAGTCCCAGGGGGCAGCTGTATGGCTACACCTTC.

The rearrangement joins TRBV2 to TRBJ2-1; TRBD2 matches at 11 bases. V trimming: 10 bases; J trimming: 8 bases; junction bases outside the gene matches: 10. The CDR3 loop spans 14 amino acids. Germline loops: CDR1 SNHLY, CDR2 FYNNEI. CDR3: CAIVTSGNAYEQFF. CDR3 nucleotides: TGTGCCATTGTGACTAGCGGGAACGCTTATGAGCAGTTCTTC.

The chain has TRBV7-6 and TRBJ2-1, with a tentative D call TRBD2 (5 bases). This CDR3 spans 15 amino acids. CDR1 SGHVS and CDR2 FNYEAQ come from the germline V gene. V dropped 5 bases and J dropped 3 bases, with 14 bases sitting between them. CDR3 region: CASSLSSGIYNEQFF. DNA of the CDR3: TGTGCCAGCAGCCTTTCGTCCGGGATCTACAATGAGCAGTTCTTC.